The entry below gives a single T cell receptor (beta chain) sequence along with its context. Its antigen is not known. This entry belongs to a study of graft-versus-host responses after intestinal transplantation. Turning to the study itself: Transplant types were multivisceral, liver-intestinal, or isolated intestinal. Recipients across the board were started on anti-thymocyte globulin induction, then kept on tacrolimus and steroids for around three years. Notes on the study in general: Early post-transplant falls in HvG clones accompanied the peak levels of circulating GvH clones. Recipient marrow showed GvH clones, some seen first in ileum or blood.

Measured with immunoSEQ multiplex PCR; TCRdb has only the in-frame clones, and not every one. The sample records more than 75,000 clones, approximately 90% being singletons. Trimming took 6 bases from V and 1 from J, leaving 13 bases between them. Germline CDR1 is MNHEY and CDR2 is SMNVEV (reference sequence). This CDR3 has 15 amino acids. This chain uses TRBV27 with TRBJ1-3; TRBD1 is a possible D gene (6 bases). The specimen comprised unstimulated CD4+ T cells sorted from spleen or lymph node cells, sampled before transplant. This TCR was sampled from a human donor who was the organ donor for an intestinal transplant. The CDR3 DNA sequence: TGTGCCAGCAGGGGACCCGGACAGTCTGGAAACACCATATATTTT. This codes for CASRGPGQSGNTIYF.